This TCR beta chain was captured in a study of T cell responses to AZD1222 COVID-19 vaccine. Across the whole study: Researchers grouped second doses given at about 4 or about 12 weeks into one pool.

The ends were cut back, 6 bases at V and 1 base at J, with 12 bases in the middle. The germline V gene encodes CDR1 MDHEN and CDR2 SYDVKM. The CDR3 is 14 residues long. Findings and caveats of the study: Reportedly, nearly half the spike-specific TCRs target unmutated variant regions.

Profiling relied on immunoSEQ multiplex PCR, and the TCRdb table lists in-frame clones only, not all of them. This sample yields over 95,000 clones, of which more than 75% are seen a single time; 12% belongs to the top ten. In regard to this clone: No antigen is known for it.

The chain employs TRBV28 and TRBJ1-1; maybe TRBD1 (5 bases). This receptor was identified in an adult in good health. This material consisted of peripheral blood, taken on day 0 of AZD1222 vaccination. The CDR3 nucleotides are TGTGCCAGCAGCCCGGGACCGCCGAACACTGAAGCTTTCTTT. Protein sequence: CASSPGPPNTEAFF.